Listed here are 32 T cell receptor beta chains from one sample, sequenced in a study of T-cell reconstitution after alpha-beta-depleted transplantation in children (dated by TCRdb to the mid-2010s). Library preparation used PCR. Sequencing was carried out with an Illumina HiSeq 2500. Molecular barcoding was employed in the preparation of TCR libraries, with unique molecular identifiers being used to normalize TCRbeta repertoire quantification. TCRdb itself trimmed the public reads at Q25 with fastp, ran MiXCR and retained productive beta chains. Duplicate CDR3 protein sequences are folded into a single record with the most common DNA and genes. This sample has 600,000 to 700,000 distinct CDR3 sequences in its table, and 16% of those were observed once. 1.1% of the sample belongs to the ten largest clones. This material consisted of PBMCs from the stem cell graft donor, taken from the stem cell graft. The receptors shown here come from a human donor who donated a stem cell graft to a child with acute myeloid leukemia.

Regarding this clonotype: A much larger clone lies a single base off, so this may be a read error. The chain links TRBV10-3 to TRBJ2-7; 7 bases are a match to TRBD1. CDR3 length equals 15 residues. Germline V lookup: CDR1 ENHRY, CDR2 SYGVKD. The V segment lost 4 bases and the J segment 4 bases; nucleotides outside the gene matches: 10. CDR3 residues: CAISAGDSVTYEQYF. Written as DNA, the CDR3 is TGTGCCATCAGTGCCGGGGACAGCGTGACTTACGAGCAGTACTTC.

In this sample, this clonotype turned up a few times. This chain links TRBV15 with TRBJ2-5; no definite D call. V lost 2 bases to trimming and J lost 4 bases, with 14 bases between them. CDR3 length equals 15 residues. Germline V CDR1 and CDR2: LNHNV, YYDKDF (reference sequence). CDR3 region: CATSRSRANGETQYF. CDR3 bases: TGTGCCACCAGCAGATCCCGGGCTAACGGAGAGACCCAGTACTTC.

V gene TRBV6-2 or TRBV6-3 combines with J gene TRBJ2-7; tentative D call: TRBD2 (5 bases). CDR1 is MNHEY and CDR2 is SVGEGT in the germline V gene. This CDR3 spans 16 amino acids. The V end lost 6 bases, the J end lost 1 base, and 19 bases lay between the germline ends. The CDR3 loop reads CASSIPPGSGSYEQYF. The CDR3 coding sequence is TGTGCCAGCAGCATCCCTCCGGGATCAGGTTCCTACGAGCAGTACTTC.

This clonotype was recorded a few times. The chain combines TRBV20-1 with TRBJ2-1, with unresolved D. Trimming removed 1 base at V and 7 bases at J, with 5 bases between. There are 11 residues in the CDR3. The germline CDR1 and CDR2 sequences are DFQATT and SNEGSKA (reference sequence). This CDR3 is CSARAENEQFF. CDR3 nucleotide sequence: TGCAGTGCTAGAGCGGAAAATGAGCAGTTCTTC.

Concerning this clonotype: A clone one base away is much larger, so this may be a read error. The chain uses TRBV12-3 or TRBV12-4 and TRBJ2-2; 8 bases match TRBD1. J gave up 4 bases and V 6 bases, and 4 bases lay outside the gene matches. CDR3 length: 14 amino acids. The CDR3 region is CASRDRGGTGELFF. The CDR3 DNA reads as TGTGCCAGCAGAGACAGGGGAGGCACCGGGGAGCTGTTTTTT.

This clonotype appeared a few times. CDR3 DNA: TGCAGTGCTGTGGACAGGTTATCTGAAAAACTGTTTTTT. Translating gives CSAVDRLSEKLFF. This chain uses TRBV20-1 with TRBJ1-4; TRBD1 agrees at 7 bases. This CDR3 region has 13 residues. Germline CDR1 reads DFQATT; CDR2 reads SNEGSKA (reference sequence). V trimming: 5 bases; J trimming: 7 bases; junction bases outside the gene matches: 7.

This clonotype was picked up many times. V gene TRBV7-9 combines with J gene TRBJ2-7; D remains unclear. Trimming removed 0 bases from V and 5 bases from J, with 2 bases in between. The CDR3 contains 11 residues. From germline, CDR1 is SEHNR and CDR2 FQNEAQ (reference sequence). The CDR3 DNA reads as TGTGCCAGCAGCTTAGCAGACGAGCAGTACTTC. The encoded protein is CASSLADEQYF.

The chain uses TRBV6-2 or TRBV6-3 and TRBJ2-2, with D hard to call. Germline V gene data show CDR1 as MNHEY and CDR2 as SVGEGT. The length of the CDR3 is 12 residues. The V end lost 6 bases, the J end lost 8 bases, and 10 bases lay between the germline ends. This CDR3 reads CASSFDVGELFF. The DNA for the CDR3 is TGTGCCAGCAGCTTCGATGTGGGGGAGCTGTTTTTT.

This clonotype was counted many times. The V and J genes are TRBV29-1 and TRBJ1-2; no clear D. With 7 bases removed from V and 1 base from J, the gap between germline ends came to 13 bases. Per the germline V gene, CDR1 is SQVTM and CDR2 is ANQGSEA. The CDR3 is 13 residues long. This chain's CDR3 is CSASAGVNYGYTF. The CDR3 DNA follows: TGCAGCGCCTCGGCCGGGGTTAACTATGGCTACACCTTC.

CDR3 sequence (DNA): TGTGCCAGCAGTTACGGGCGGGTCGCCGGGGAGCTGTTTTTT. This gives the protein CASSYGRVAGELFF. The chain uses TRBV6-2 or TRBV6-3 and TRBJ2-2; tentative D call: TRBD2 (5 bases). The CDR3 sequence is 14 residues long. The V end was cut by 2 bases, the J end by 6 bases, with 10 bases between. The germline gives CDR1 MNHEY, CDR2 SVGEGT.

The chain couples TRBV7-8 to TRBJ2-7; a possible D gene is TRBD1 (7 bases). The V and J ends lost 1 base and 5 bases respectively, with 15 bases between them. The CDR3 sequence is 15 residues long. Germline V lookup: CDR1 SGHVS, CDR2 FQNEAQ. The CDR3 coding sequence is TGTGCCAGCAGCTTAGTCGGTGGAGGGGGCCACGAGCAGTACGTC. Encoded protein: CASSLVGGGGHEQYV.

The chain uses TRBV14 and TRBJ2-2; TRBD1 aligns across 7 bases. CDR3 size: 15 residues. Germline CDR1 reads SGHDN; CDR2 reads FVKESK. Unmatched junction bases numbered 6, after V lost 2 bases and J lost 6 bases. The CDR3 bases are TGTGCCAGCAGCCAAAAACAGACAGGGTCCGGGGAGCTGTTTTTT. Translation gives CASSQKQTGSGELFF.

The chain combines TRBV6-2 or TRBV6-3 with TRBJ2-1; D might be TRBD2 (5 bases). The CDR3 spans 14 residues. Trimming took off 4 bases at V and 6 bases at J, with 13 bases between the two ends. CDR1 is MNHEY and CDR2 is SVGEGT in the germline V gene. CDR3 nucleotides: TGTGCCAGCAGTTTCCGAGGGTACGGCAATGAGCAGTTCTTC. This sequence encodes CASSFRGYGNEQFF.

This clonotype occurred many times. The rearrangement uses TRBV6-5 and TRBJ2-3; 7 bases map to TRBD2. V gave up 4 bases and J gave up 0 bases; unmatched junction bases: 4. The germline V gene encodes CDR1 MNHEY and CDR2 SVGAGI. The CDR3 is 15 amino acids. CDR3 sequence: CASSLGGESTDTQYF. CDR3 bases: TGTGCCAGCAGTTTGGGGGGGGAGAGCACAGATACGCAGTATTTT.

The chain links TRBV12-3 or TRBV12-4 to TRBJ1-1; 7 nucleotides agree with TRBD1. The CDR3 sequence is 14 residues long. The V gene end was trimmed by 6 bases and the J gene end by 5 bases; junction bases not matched to a gene: 9. CDR3 sequence (DNA): TGTGCCAGCAGGGACCGACAGGGTTTGACTGAAGCTTTCTTT. The encoded protein is CASRDRQGLTEAFF.

In this sample, this clonotype turned up many times. The chain uses TRBV7-3 and TRBJ2-6; maybe TRBD1 (5 bases). Trimming cost V 5 bases and J 6 bases, with 11 bases left between them. Germline-derived CDR1 and CDR2 are SGHTA and FQGTGA. There are 14 residues in the CDR3. In DNA, the CDR3 is TGTGCCAGCAGCCCGCAGGGTTCGGCCAACGTCCTGACTTTC. Protein product: CASSPQGSANVLTF. Full variable domain (missing parts from reference TRBV7-3 and TRBJ2-6): GAGVSQTPSNKVTEKGKYVELRCDPISGHTALYWYRQSLGQGPEFLIYFQGTGAADDSGLPNDRFFAVRPEGSVSTLKIQRTERGDSAVYLCASSPQGSANVLTFGAGSRLTVL.

Many counts were recorded for this clonotype. The gene calls are TRBV5-1 and TRBJ2-1; 8 positions match TRBD1. In germline, CDR1 is SGHRS, CDR2 YFSETQ. The CDR3 runs to 14 residues. V shed 5 bases, J shed 10 bases, and the junction held 11 bases outside the gene matches. CDR3: CASRGQGAVKEQFF. The CDR3 DNA reads TGCGCCAGCAGAGGTCAGGGGGCAGTAAAGGAGCAGTTCTTC.

This clonotype appeared many times. The chain couples TRBV9 to TRBJ1-1; D is ambiguous. Germline loops: CDR1 SGDLS, CDR2 YYNGEE. Trimming stripped 2 bases from V and 3 bases from J, with 11 bases between. CDR3 length: 14 amino acids. CDR3 amino acids: CASSVTEIDTEAFF. The CDR3 DNA reads TGTGCCAGCAGCGTCACGGAAATCGACACTGAAGCTTTCTTT.

This clonotype was detected ten times or more. This chain uses TRBV6-4 with TRBJ1-1; weak D call: TRBD1 (6 bases). The germline V gene has CDR1 MRHNA and CDR2 SNTAGT. The V end was cut by 1 base, the J end by 8 bases, with 8 bases between. The CDR3 runs to 12 residues. CDR3 region: CASSDFGQEAFF. The CDR3 DNA follows: TGTGCCAGCAGTGACTTCGGACAGGAAGCTTTCTTT.

This clonotype was observed at least ten times. The rearrangement links TRBV20-1 to TRBJ1-5; D may be TRBD1 (5 bases). Germline-derived CDR1 and CDR2 are DFQATT and SNEGSKA (reference sequence). The CDR3 has 13 residues. The CDR3 sequence is CSRGAASNQPQHF. Here the CDR3 DNA reads TGCAGCCGAGGGGCGGCAAGCAATCAGCCCCAGCATTTT.

This clonotype was observed a few times. The genes are TRBV20-1 and TRBJ1-1; no firm D call. The germline V and J ends were trimmed by 4 bases and 0 bases, with 9 bases remaining between them. This CDR3 has 13 amino acids. The germline gives CDR1 DFQATT, CDR2 SNEGSKA (reference sequence). This chain's CDR3 is CSATTEMNTEAFF. CDR3 nucleotide sequence: TGCAGTGCTACGACTGAGATGAACACTGAAGCTTTCTTT.

This clonotype was seen a few times. The chain has TRBV7-6 and TRBJ2-3; no reliable D call. The germline gives CDR1 SGHVS, CDR2 FNYEAQ. CDR3 length equals 13 residues. V was cut by 0 bases and J by 4 bases, with 5 bases left in between. The chain's CDR3 is CASSLATPDTQYF. The CDR3 region has the DNA TGTGCCAGCAGCTTAGCCACCCCAGATACGCAGTATTTT.

This clonotype has ten or more counts. J is TRBJ2-1 and V is TRBV7-2, with D perhaps given as TRBD1 or TRBD2 (6 bases each). With 5 bases removed from V and 5 bases from J, the gap between germline ends came to 13 bases. The CDR3 has 14 residues. Germline V CDR1 and CDR2: SGHTA, FQGNSA. CDR3 region: CASSRGLDHNEQFF. CDR3 nucleotide sequence: TGTGCCAGCAGCCGGGGGCTCGATCACAATGAGCAGTTCTTC.

This clonotype was seen at least ten times. The V and J genes are TRBV12-5 and TRBJ2-5, with unresolved D. Germline-derived CDR1 and CDR2 are LGHNT and FRNRAP. This CDR3 contains 13 residues. Trimming removed 7 bases from V and 5 bases from J, with 14 bases in between. The CDR3 region is CASALRTEETQYF. DNA of the CDR3: TGTGCTAGTGCCTTGCGCACGGAGGAGACCCAGTACTTC.

This clonotype was detected many times. The chain recombines TRBV12-3 or TRBV12-4 with TRBJ1-2; 7 nucleotides match TRBD1. V shed 2 bases, J shed 4 bases, and the junction held 7 bases outside the gene matches. The CDR3 contains 15 residues. CDR3 DNA: TGTGCCAGCAGTTTAAGGGACAGTCCTGTCTATGGCTACACCTTC. Residues: CASSLRDSPVYGYTF.

The chain carries TRBV5-8 and TRBJ1-5, with 8 bases fitting TRBD1. The ends lost 1 base at V and 3 bases at J; junction bases unmatched: 9. The CDR3 consists of 17 residues. CDR1 and CDR2 (germline): SGHTS, YDEGEE. The DNA for the CDR3 is TGTGCCAGCAGCTTGAGGCAGGGGGCTGTGCACAATCAGCCCCAGCATTTT. Translating it yields CASSLRQGAVHNQPQHF. The whole variable domain, remainder taken from reference TRBV5-8 and TRBJ1-5, is EAGVTQSPTHLIKTRGQQATLRCSPISGHTSVYWYQQALGLGLQFLLWYDEGEERNRGNFPPRFSGRQFPNYSSELNVNALELEDSALYLCASSLRQGAVHNQPQHFGDGTRLSIL.

This clonotype was detected only a few times. The CDR3 region has the DNA TGTGCCAGCAGTTTTGCCAGGGCCCTCAATGAGCAGTTCTTC. This codes for CASSFARALNEQFF. This chain joins TRBV28 and TRBJ2-1; weak D call: TRBD1 (5 bases). Germline lookup yields CDR1 MDHEN and CDR2 SYDVKM. V lost 3 bases, J lost 6 bases, and 12 bases lay in between. This CDR3 has 14 amino acids.

This clonotype occurred once. The rearrangement joins TRBV7-6 to TRBJ1-5; 8 bases are a match to TRBD1. This CDR3 region has 19 residues. The germline CDR1 and CDR2 sequences are SGHVS and FNYEAQ. V dropped 5 bases and J dropped 3; count of bases not matched to a gene: 18. CDR3 sequence reads: CASSPFGRGHKWDNQPQHF. DNA of the CDR3: TGTGCCAGCAGCCCATTCGGCAGGGGGCATAAATGGGACAATCAGCCCCAGCATTTT.

This clonotype was seen repeatedly, ten times or more. The chain uses TRBV7-2 and TRBJ1-3; tentatively, D is TRBD1 (5 bases). The CDR3 spans 16 residues. V lost 2 bases and J lost 0, with 11 bases in between. The germline CDR1 and CDR2 sequences are SGHTA and FQGNSA. The CDR3 sequence: CASSLYGTGSGNTIYF. CDR3 nucleotide sequence: TGTGCCAGCAGCTTATATGGAACAGGCTCTGGAAACACCATATATTTT.

As to this clonotype: With a much larger clone just one base away, this may be a read error. The V gene is TRBV11-2, the J gene TRBJ2-5; 8 nucleotides line up with TRBD2. Germline V CDR1 and CDR2: SGHAT, FQNNGV. This CDR3 is 17 amino acids long. After removal of 4 bases from V and 1 base from J, the junction contained 11 bases not matched to a gene. CDR3 protein: CASSSVLGGGLQETQYF. The CDR3 region has the DNA TGTGCCAGCAGCTCCGTCCTGGGCGGGGGGCTCCAAGAGACCCAGTACTTC.

This clonotype was counted ten times or more. The rearrangement uses TRBV20-1 and TRBJ2-4; D is unresolved. The V end lost 5 bases, the J end lost 4 bases, and 15 bases lay between the germline ends. CDR1 is DFQATT, CDR2 SNEGSKA, per germline (reference sequence). The CDR3 spans 14 residues. The CDR3 DNA reads as TGCAGTGCTCTGGAGACGGCCTCGAAAAACATTCAGTACTTC. Its translation is CSALETASKNIQYF.

This clonotype was observed many times. The V and J genes are TRBV29-1 and TRBJ2-1, with D possibly TRBD2 on 6 matching bases. Trimming pared 6 bases from V and 5 bases from J, leaving 17 bases between. Germline assignment: CDR1 SQVTM and CDR2 ANQGSEA. The length of the CDR3 is 14 residues. The CDR3 region has the DNA TGCAGCGTCGCGGAGGGGTCCCGGGACAATGAGCAGTTCTTC. Its protein product is CSVAEGSRDNEQFF.